This T cell receptor (beta chain) came from a study of T cells in tuberculosis. Whole-study context: A South African cohort included IGRA-negative adolescents, latently infected IGRA-positive adolescents and adults with active tuberculosis. Findings and limits, study-wide: Samples were chosen by availability of cryopreserved specimens. Active tuberculosis TCR-alpha repertoires lay closer to GMM-specific TCRs than IGRA-negative controls, suggesting clonal expansion.

Unsorted cryopreserved PBMC were sequenced, averaging around 100,000 T cells per clinical donor. Some clones are missing from TCRdb's copy, which holds only in-frame ones; the method was immunoSEQ multiplex PCR. The table includes about 33,000 clones, just under 97% detected once. V was trimmed by 2 bases and J by 3 bases, leaving 14 bases between them. Looked up from germline, CDR1 is SGHTA and CDR2 is FQGNSA. The CDR3 is 16 residues long. As for this clone: Its antigen is as yet unknown.

This TCR derives from a donor between 10 and 29 years old with latent tuberculosis or without tuberculosis infection. J is TRBJ1-3 and V is TRBV7-2; D uncertain. The sequenced sample consisted of PBMCs. The CDR3 loop is CASSLNSPQNGNTIYF. The CDR3 DNA sequence: TGTGCCAGCAGCTTAAACAGTCCTCAGAATGGAAACACCATATATTTT.